Each of the 13 T cell receptor beta chains below was sequenced from the same sample in a study of T-cell memory formation after mild COVID-19. In TCRdb, the 5' RACE reads were re-called with MiXCR into one record per CDR3 protein. The sample includes fewer than 250,000 distinct CDR3 sequences, under 12% seen only once; the top ten take just over 3%. The sample consisted of PBMCs or a T cell subset sorted from them (not recorded which). These receptors all come from a man in his late teens or twenties who had mild COVID-19 (a few samples of this study predate the infection). Cell type and time point are not known.

This clonotype was counted a few times. The chain joins TRBV5-1 to TRBJ2-7, with 7 bases identical to TRBD2. CDR1 is SGHRS and CDR2 is YFSETQ in the germline V gene. V was pared by 3 bases and J by 5 bases, with 2 bases of the junction left unmatched. CDR3 length: 12 residues. CDR3 bases: TGCGCCAGCAGCTGGGCGGGGGACGAGCAGTACTTC. Its translation: CASSWAGDEQYF.

There are a few counts of this clonotype. The chain employs TRBV7-9 and TRBJ2-3; D not certain. Germline CDR1 and CDR2: SEHNR and FQNEAQ (reference sequence). The CDR3 is made up of 12 amino acids. Deletions cut 5 bases from V and 5 bases from J, with 8 bases between. As DNA, the CDR3 is TGTGCCAGCAGCCTAGTGGAAGATACGCAGTATTTT. The encoded protein is CASSLVEDTQYF.

The chain is built from TRBV11-3 and TRBJ2-1, with 7 bases identical to TRBD2. J lost 5 bases, V lost 5 bases, and 9 bases had no gene match. CDR1 SGHNT and CDR2 YENEEA come from the germline V gene. This CDR3 comprises 15 residues. CDR3 sequence: CASSPNSGANNEQFF. The CDR3 coding sequence is TGTGCCAGCAGCCCAAACAGCGGGGCTAACAATGAGCAGTTCTTC.

A few counts support this clonotype. This chain connects TRBV24-1 to TRBJ2-3; the D gene is possibly TRBD2 (5 bases). Germline assignment: CDR1 KGHDR and CDR2 SFDVKD. The V gene lost 5 bases and the J gene lost 4 bases, with 12 bases spanning the gap. The CDR3 length is 14 residues. The CDR3 reads CATSVSGGPDTQYF. In DNA, the CDR3 is TGTGCCACCAGTGTAAGCGGCGGCCCAGATACGCAGTATTTT.

This clonotype was observed a few times. The V gene is TRBV18, the J gene TRBJ2-7, with D hard to call. The V and J ends lost 2 bases and 7 bases respectively, with 15 bases between them. The CDR3 is 14 amino acids. Germline CDR1 and CDR2: KGHSH and LQKENI. This chain's CDR3 is CASSPGFRAREQYF. CDR3 bases: TGTGCCAGCTCACCAGGGTTTAGGGCTCGGGAGCAGTACTTC.

The CDR3 DNA is TGCGCCAGCAGCCGGGACAGGGGGAGCCATGAAGCTTTCTTT. It encodes CASSRDRGSHEAFF. The chain carries TRBV4-1 and TRBJ1-1, with 11 bases that match TRBD1. The CDR3 spans 14 residues. V lost 4 bases, J lost 7 bases, and 5 bases stayed unmatched. Germline V gives CDR1 MGHRA, CDR2 YSYEKL.

V is TRBV10-3 and J is TRBJ1-3; no clear D gene. V gave up 8 bases and J gave up 4 bases, with 12 bases separating them. Germline-derived CDR1 and CDR2 are ENHRY and SYGVKD. The CDR3 totals 13 residues. The CDR3 DNA sequence: TGTGCCATCCCTTGGGAGGCGGGAAACACCATATATTTT. Protein: CAIPWEAGNTIYF.

This clonotype was seen at least ten times. CDR3 loop: CASSFALDIRASNEQFF. DNA for the CDR3: TGCGCCAGCAGCTTCGCCTTGGACATTAGAGCTAGCAATGAGCAGTTCTTC. The chain is built from TRBV5-1 and TRBJ2-1, with D perhaps TRBD1 (5 bases). CDR1 and CDR2 (germline): SGHRS, YFSETQ. Trimming cost V 2 bases and J 6 bases, with 21 bases left between them. The CDR3 has 17 amino acids.

The chain links TRBV5-1 to TRBJ2-3, with TRBD2 matching over 7 bases. CDR3 length: 16 amino acids. Unmatched junction bases numbered 9, after V lost 5 bases and J lost 0 bases. CDR1 is SGHRS and CDR2 is YFSETQ in the germline V gene. CDR3 bases: TGCGCCAGCAGTCGACCCACAGCGGGGAGCACAGATACGCAGTATTTT. This gives the protein CASSRPTAGSTDTQYF.

V is TRBV7-9 and J is TRBJ1-1; 9 bases match TRBD1. Trimming removed 7 bases from V and 10 bases from J; junction bases left unmatched: 10. CDR3 length: 13 residues. CDR1 is SEHNR and CDR2 is FQNEAQ in the germline V gene (reference sequence). This chain's CDR3 is CASTPLGGQGAFF. CDR3 sequence (DNA): TGTGCCAGCACCCCCCTTGGGGGACAGGGAGCTTTCTTT.

A few counts support this clonotype. V and J are TRBV10-3 and TRBJ2-1, with D possibly matching TRBD2 (7 bases). Germline CDR1 and CDR2: ENHRY and SYGVKD. The V end was cut by 9 bases, the J end by 5 bases, with 14 bases between. This CDR3 region has 13 residues. DNA for the CDR3: TGTGCCATATCAGGGGAGGGGCACAATGAGCAGTTCTTC. Residues: CAISGEGHNEQFF.

V gene TRBV24-1 combines with J gene TRBJ2-5; D is possibly TRBD2 (7 bases). V gave up 9 bases and J gave up 3 bases, with 13 bases separating them. This CDR3 is 13 amino acids long. Germline CDR1 and CDR2: KGHDR and SFDVKD. The CDR3 loop reads CATARGGEETQYF. Written as DNA, the CDR3 is TGTGCCACCGCTCGCGGGGGCGAAGAGACCCAGTACTTC.

This rearrangement joins TRBV7-2 to TRBJ2-3; the D gene is possibly TRBD2 (6 bases). The V and J ends lost 4 bases and 2 bases respectively, with 16 bases between them. CDR3 length equals 16 residues. Germline V gene lookup returns CDR1 SGHTA and CDR2 FQGNSA. CDR3 sequence: CASSSRRGFFTDTQYF. CDR3 DNA: TGTGCCAGCAGCTCGAGGCGGGGCTTCTTCACAGATACGCAGTATTTT.